A single sample gave rise to the 18 T cell receptor beta chains below, sequenced in a study of Ad26.COV2.S vaccination and SARS-CoV-2 variants (dated by TCRdb to about 2021). The treatment or condition label, as the study defines it: approximately 18 received Ad26.COV2.S at low or high dose, single or two shots; 5 received placebo; per-sample allocation not given. Repertoires of vaccine and placebo recipients were sequenced from samples collected on day 63 after the first injection. The method behind the library was the immunoSEQ multiplex PCR assay. TCRdb obtained this table from immuneACCESS and retained in-frame rearrangements with V and J assigned. These tables miss some clones; where compared with another copy, unresolved V genes account for less than half of the shortfall, and the remainder is unexplained. This sample is represented by 350,000 to 400,000 clones; around 91% of them were singletons. Of the sample, 1.9% is held by the ten largest clones.

Sequenced material: peripheral blood, taken in a trial of Ad26.COV2.S vaccine versus placebo. The receptors originated from a person aged 18-65 years who received the Ad26.COV2.S COVID-19 vaccine or a placebo.

The V gene is TRBV5-1, the J gene TRBJ2-1; perhaps TRBD1 as D (6 bases). The length of the CDR3 is 16 residues. The germline CDR1 and CDR2 sequences are SGHRS and YFSETQ. V was trimmed by 3 bases and J by 3 bases, leaving 16 bases between them. CDR3 loop: CASSWTADGYYNEQFF. The CDR3 nucleotides are TGCGCCAGCAGCTGGACAGCCGACGGGTACTACAATGAGCAGTTCTTC.

The CDR3 loop reads CASSYEDFPNTEAFF. The CDR3 DNA sequence: TGTGCCAGCAGTTACGAGGACTTTCCGAACACTGAAGCTTTCTTT. The J gene is TRBJ1-1, the V gene TRBV6-2 or TRBV6-3; D gene uncertain. V was cut by 2 bases and J by 1 base, with 11 bases left in between. The CDR3 covers 15 residues. Germline V CDR1 and CDR2: MNHEY, SVGEGT.

This clone was detected a few times. CDR3 sequence reads: CASGKDPQHF. The CDR3 nucleotides are TGTGCCAGTGGGAAGGATCCCCAGCATTTT. The chain employs TRBV7-3 and TRBJ1-5, with D unclear. Trimming took off 9 bases at V and 10 bases at J, with 10 bases between the two ends. The germline CDR1 and CDR2 sequences are SGHTA and FQGTGA. The CDR3 runs 10 residues.

The genes are TRBV2 and TRBJ2-5, with D tentatively TRBD2 (5 bases). Trimming shortened V by 6 bases and J by 8 bases, and 10 bases separated the two germline ends. Germline CDR1 SNHLY, CDR2 FYNNEI. This CDR3 comprises 11 residues. CDR3: CASRGEKTQYF. CDR3 nucleotide sequence: TGTGCCAGCAGGGGAGAGAAAACCCAGTACTTC.

CDR3 bases: TGTGCCAGAAGCTTGGTAGTGTTGGCTAGCGGGAGTTGGTACAATGAGCAGTTCTTC. Translating it yields CARSLVVLASGSWYNEQFF. The V gene is TRBV5-3, the J gene TRBJ2-1; TRBD2 agrees at 10 bases. TRBV5-3 is recorded as an ORF, its role being uncertain. This CDR3 contains 19 residues. Trimming at V came to 0 bases and at J to 4 bases, leaving 13 bases not matched to a gene.

DNA for the CDR3: TGTGCCAGCAGCTTAGTAGGACCCGGGAGTAGCACAGATACGCAGTATTTT. Protein: CASSLVGPGSSTDTQYF. The V call is TRBV11-2, the J call TRBJ2-3; tentative D call: TRBD2 (6 bases). Germline V gives CDR1 SGHAT, CDR2 FQNNGV. This CDR3 has 17 residues. Trimming removed 1 base at V and 0 bases at J, with 14 bases between.

The genes are TRBV27 and TRBJ1-6; TRBD1 aligns across 8 bases. Germline loops: CDR1 MNHEY, CDR2 SMNVEV (reference sequence). The CDR3 has 13 residues. V was clipped by 5 bases and J by 8 bases; unmatched bases: 2. CDR3 sequence: CASSLTGDSPLHF. CDR3 DNA: TGTGCCAGCAGTCTGACAGGGGATTCACCCCTCCACTTT.

V is TRBV29-1 and J is TRBJ1-2; D remains ambiguous. CDR3 length: 15 amino acids. Germline-derived CDR1 and CDR2 are SQVTM and ANQGSEA. Trimming took 2 bases from V and 5 from J, leaving 18 bases between them. In nucleotides, the CDR3 is TGCAGCGTTGAACCCGGCGGACTTTTAGAGTATGGCTACACCTTC. Amino acids: CSVEPGGLLEYGYTF.

The chain has TRBV4-1 and TRBJ1-1, with a possible D match to TRBD1 (6 bases). Trimming pared 0 bases from V and 7 bases from J, leaving 15 bases between. CDR1 and CDR2 from the germline V gene are MGHRA and YSYEKL. CDR3 length equals 15 residues. CDR3 in DNA: TGCGCCAGCAGCCAAGAAGGCGGGGGGCTGGATGAAGCTTTCTTT. Its translation is CASSQEGGGLDEAFF.

The genes are TRBV5-1 and TRBJ2-1, with 7 nucleotides matching TRBD1. Germline CDR1 reads SGHRS; CDR2 reads YFSETQ. This CDR3 region has 21 residues. The trim removed 2 bases at V and 3 bases at J, leaving 23 bases unmatched. CDR3 nucleotide sequence: TGCGCCAGCAGCTTAATCCCTTTCGACAGGGTACTTAGTTCTAACTACAATGAGCAGTTCTTC. Translating it yields CASSLIPFDRVLSSNYNEQFF. Full variable domain (rest looked up from reference TRBV5-1 and TRBJ2-1): KAGVTQTPRYLIKTRGQQVTLSCSPISGHRSVSWYQQTPGQGLQFLFEYFSETQRNKGNFPGRFSGRQFSNSRSEMNVSTLELGDSALYLCASSLIPFDRVLSSNYNEQFFGPGTRLTVL.

The chain uses TRBV20-1 and TRBJ1-4; possibly TRBD1 for D (5 bases). The V gene lost 3 bases and the J gene lost 8 bases, with 16 bases spanning the gap. Germline CDR1 reads DFQATT; CDR2 reads SNEGSKA (reference sequence). The CDR3 totals 14 residues. The CDR3 sequence is CSASSGTRDEKLFF. The CDR3 DNA reads as TGCAGTGCTAGTTCCGGGACTAGAGACGAAAAACTGTTTTTT.

The chain uses TRBV19 and TRBJ1-5; D not resolved. V lost 0 bases and J 7 bases, leaving 10 bases between the germline ends. Looked up from germline, CDR1 is LNHDA and CDR2 is SQIVND (reference sequence). CDR3 length: 14 residues. CDR3 in amino acids: CASSIDQREQPQHF. As DNA, the CDR3 is TGTGCCAGTAGTATAGATCAACGAGAACAGCCCCAGCATTTT.

This chain links TRBV6-5 with TRBJ1-2; 7 nucleotides agree with TRBD1. Germline V gene lookup returns CDR1 MNHEY and CDR2 SVGAGI. This CDR3 is built from 13 residues. Trimming removed 5 bases from V and 8 bases from J; junction bases left unmatched: 8. In DNA, the CDR3 is TGTGCCAGCAGTCGAGGGACAGTTGGCGGCTACACCTTC. It is translated as CASSRGTVGGYTF.

The rearrangement uses TRBV27 and TRBJ2-1, with 9 nucleotides matching TRBD2. The CDR3 covers 17 residues. With V trimmed by 4 bases and J by 8 bases, 15 bases remained unmatched. Looked up from germline, CDR1 is MNHEY and CDR2 is SMNVEV (reference sequence). The CDR3 nucleotides are TGTGCCAGCAGTTCCCCCGGGAGTAGCGGGAGTCGGGATGAGCAGTTCTTC. It codes for CASSSPGSSGSRDEQFF.

This clone has only one observation. The V and J genes are TRBV7-3 and TRBJ2-3; 9 nucleotides align to TRBD2. Germline CDR1 is SGHTA and CDR2 is FQGTGA. Trimming at V came to 4 bases and at J to 6 bases, leaving 5 bases not matched to a gene. This CDR3 has 14 residues. The CDR3 sequence is CASSSGLAADTQYF. The CDR3 nucleotides are TGTGCCAGCAGCTCGGGACTAGCAGCGGATACGCAGTATTTT.

The genes are TRBV9 and TRBJ1-4; D perhaps matches TRBD1 (5 bases). Germline CDR1 and CDR2: SGDLS and YYNGEE. Trimming removed 3 bases from V and 3 bases from J, with 24 bases in between. This CDR3 comprises 19 residues. The CDR3 protein is CASSEGLRQGRWANEKLFF. Written as DNA, the CDR3 is TGTGCCAGCAGCGAGGGACTAAGGCAGGGCCGATGGGCTAATGAAAAACTGTTTTTT.

As concerns this clone: It is unclear where the CDR3 begins or ends on the DNA, so no DNA is shown, and the CDR3 is as TCRdb lists it. V gene TRBV5-1 combines with J gene TRBJ2-5; the table names TRBD2, a call not compared with the DNA. The CDR3 is 15 residues long, ends included. CDR1 is SGHRS, CDR2 YFSETQ, per germline. CDR3: CASKYFGGSAETQYF.

This chain links TRBV27 with TRBJ2-1; a possible D gene is TRBD2 (6 bases). Germline assignment: CDR1 MNHEY and CDR2 SMNVEV (reference sequence). V gave up 6 bases and J gave up 4 bases, with 10 bases separating them. This CDR3 has 13 residues. This chain's CDR3 is CASSSSEYNEQFF. As DNA, the CDR3 is TGTGCCAGCAGCTCTAGCGAGTACAATGAGCAGTTCTTC.